The text below deals with one T cell receptor beta chain. Its antigen is currently unknown. The data belong to a study of Ad26.COV2.S vaccination and SARS-CoV-2 variants. Study findings and constraints: With respect to non-spike TCR breadth, vaccine and placebo recipients were similar.

This CDR3 spans 15 amino acids. Germline values: CDR1 MNHEY, CDR2 SVGAGI. V trimming: 5 bases; J trimming: 0 bases; junction bases outside the gene matches: 6. The treatment: some 19 received Ad26.COV2.S at low or high dose, single or two shots; about 5 received placebo; per-sample allocation not given. Material that was analyzed had been drawn on day 63 after the first vaccine or placebo injection. The protocol was immunoSEQ multiplex PCR, while the TCRdb copy is restricted to in-frame clones and leaves out a portion. The sample has hundreds of thousands of clones, 87% seen once. Sequenced material: peripheral blood, taken in a trial of Ad26.COV2.S vaccine versus placebo. The receptor was derived from a person between 18 and 60 years old who received the Ad26.COV2.S COVID-19 vaccine or a placebo. The V gene is TRBV6-5, the J gene TRBJ1-2; TRBD1 matches 7 bases. CDR3 DNA: TGTGCCAGCAGTACTCTAGGGACAGCTAACTATGGCTACACCTTC. This encodes CASSTLGTANYGYTF.